Listed below are T cell receptor beta chains from one sample, sequenced in a study of blood T cell repertoires in COVID-19. Method: immunoSEQ multiplex PCR; TCRdb's copy keeps in-frame clones and lacks some. The repertoire includes 90,000 to 150,000 clones, 75% to 90% of them detected once, and about 27% sits in the top ten. Sequencing was done on a sample of peripheral blood. The receptors were sampled from a man aged 70 or older with active or convalescent COVID-19. CDR3s include the opening cysteine and the closing phenylalanine or tryptophan. D genes are given only for firm matches. Expanded clones are given a class, and other clones once, few, many or no size at all.

>TRBD1|TRBJ1-1|.|TRBV2
CASIGTGNTEAFF
TGTGCCAGCATCGGGACAGGGAACACTGAAGCTTTCTTT
>TRBD2|TRBJ2-7|.|TRBV6-6
CASSYGSGAYEQYF
TGTGCCAGCAGTTATGGTAGCGGGGCCTACGAGCAGTACTTC
>.|TRBJ1-1|.|TRBV18
CASSLPGGSGARTEAFF
TGTGCCAGCTCACTCCCGGGGGGGTCAGGGGCTCGGACTGAAGCTTTCTTT
>.|TRBJ1-5|once|TRBV6-2/TRBV6-3
CASSYPRGQGQPQHF
TGTGCCAGCAGTTACCCCAGGGGCCAGGGTCAGCCCCAGCATTTT
>TRBD2|TRBJ2-7|once|TRBV5-1
CASSRRGTSGRAYHEQYF
TGCGCCAGCAGCAGACGCGGGACTAGCGGGAGGGCCTACCACGAGCAGTACTTC
>TRBD2|TRBJ2-5|.|TRBV5-4
CASSLGRASGEETQYF
TGTGCCAGCAGCTTGGGTAGGGCTAGCGGGGAAGAGACCCAGTACTTC
>TRBD1|TRBJ1-5|.|TRBV19
CASSGQGRQPQHF
TGTGCCAGTAGCGGACAGGGAAGGCAGCCCCAGCATTTT
>.|TRBJ1-6|.|TRBV6-5
CASITGGNSPLHF
TGTGCCAGCATTACCGGGGGGAATTCACCCCTCCACTTT
>TRBD1|TRBJ2-6|.|TRBV30
CAWTQGAGANVLTF
TGTGCCTGGACCCAGGGGGCTGGGGCCAACGTCCTGACTTTC
>.|TRBJ1-5|.|TRBV27
CASSRTDNQPQHF
TGTGCCAGCAGTCGGACAGACAATCAGCCCCAGCATTTT
>TRBD1|TRBJ2-5|.|TRBV7-3
CASSLGTGGKETQYF
TGTGCCAGCAGCCTCGGGACAGGGGGGAAAGAGACCCAGTACTTC
>TRBD1|TRBJ1-2|once|TRBV27
CASSHRGLEGYYTF
TGTGCCAGCAGCCACAGGGGGCTCGAAGGGTACTACACCTTC
>TRBD1|TRBJ2-7|.|TRBV5-8
CASSYRTGGTYEQYF
TGTGCCAGCAGCTACCGGACAGGGGGAACCTACGAGCAGTACTTC
>TRBD1|TRBJ1-2|.|TRBV14
CASSPGTDYGYTF
TGTGCCAGCAGCCCTGGGACAGACTATGGCTACACCTTC
>.|TRBJ1-2|.|TRBV6-5
CASTLVTVREGYTF
TGTGCCAGCACCCTAGTGACGGTACGGGAGGGCTACACCTTC
>.|TRBJ2-7|.|TRBV10-3
CAISDSGVHEQYF
TGTGCCATCAGTGATTCAGGGGTCCACGAGCAGTACTTC
>.|TRBJ1-1|.|TRBV5-4
CASSRDQGRTEAFF
TGTGCCAGCAGCCGCGACCAGGGTAGGACTGAAGCTTTCTTT
>TRBD1|TRBJ1-6|.|TRBV4-1
CASSQEGHYRGSSYNSPLHF
TGCGCCAGCAGCCAAGAGGGACACTACAGGGGAAGCTCCTATAATTCACCCCTCCACTTT
>TRBD1|TRBJ1-4|.|TRBV19
CASSDGQGAREKLFF
TGTGCCAGTAGTGACGGACAGGGGGCGCGGGAAAAACTGTTTTTT
>TRBD1|TRBJ2-2|once|TRBV4-1
CASSLPGGSGELFF
TGCGCCAGCAGCCTCCCAGGGGGCAGCGGGGAGCTGTTTTTT
>.|TRBJ2-1|.|TRBV3-1/TRBV3-2
CASSQPTGSNEQFF
TGTGCCAGCAGCCAACCTACTGGTTCCAATGAGCAGTTCTTC
>.|TRBJ2-2|.|TRBV2
CASRADFRNTGELFF
TGTGCCAGCAGAGCGGACTTTCGGAACACCGGGGAGCTGTTTTTT
>TRBD1|TRBJ1-5|.|TRBV6-5
CASSHLTGGDQPQHF
TGTGCCAGCAGTCACCTGACAGGGGGCGATCAGCCCCAGCATTTT
>.|TRBJ1-4|few|TRBV5-3
CARSLGQLNEKLFF
TGTGCCAGAAGCTTGGGACAGCTTAATGAAAAACTGTTTTTT
>TRBD1|TRBJ1-4|.|TRBV10-3
CAVRQGETEKLFF
TGTGCCGTAAGACAGGGTGAGACTGAAAAACTGTTTTTT
>TRBD1|TRBJ2-6|.|TRBV10-3
CAISERDRGSGANVLTF
TGTGCCATCAGTGAGCGGGACAGGGGCTCTGGGGCCAACGTCCTGACTTTC
>.|TRBJ1-5|.|TRBV6-1
CASSPGGRGQPQHF
TGTGCCAGCAGCCCCGGGGGTAGGGGCCAGCCCCAGCATTTT
>TRBD2|TRBJ2-7|.|TRBV6-5
CASSYSLAGFTYEQYF
TGTGCCAGCAGTTACTCACTAGCGGGATTTACCTACGAGCAGTACTTC
>.|TRBJ1-6|once|TRBV21-1
CASSKEGTGRDYNSPLHF
TGTGCCAGCAGCAAAGAAGGGACAGGGAGAGACTATAATTCACCCCTCCACTTT
>TRBD2|TRBJ2-1|.|TRBV6-6
CASTQREVYEQFF
TGTGCCAGCACCCAGCGGGAGGTCTATGAGCAGTTCTTC
>.|TRBJ1-6|.|TRBV28
CASSIDLRGGFGNSPLHF
TGTGCCAGCAGTATCGACCTGAGAGGGGGATTTGGTAATTCACCCCTCCACTTT
>TRBD1|TRBJ2-5|.|TRBV18
CASSPPVQGVGETQYF
TGTGCCAGCTCACCACCGGTTCAGGGGGTTGGTGAGACCCAGTACTTC
>TRBD1|TRBJ2-7|.|TRBV5-1
CASSPGQGEVYEQYF
TGCGCCAGCAGCCCGGGACAGGGCGAGGTCTACGAGCAGTACTTC
>TRBD1|TRBJ2-1|.|TRBV24-1
CATSATGTVNNEQFF
TGTGCCACCAGTGCCACCGGGACAGTAAACAATGAGCAGTTCTTC
>.|TRBJ1-2|.|TRBV7-8
CASSSHRASSYGYTF
TGTGCCAGCAGCTCCCACAGGGCGAGCAGCTATGGCTACACCTTC
>.|TRBJ2-3|.|TRBV19
CASSIRGAKDTQYF
TGTGCCAGTAGTATACGGGGGGCGAAAGATACGCAGTATTTT
>.|TRBJ1-2|.|TRBV7-2
CASSLARGANYGYTF
TGTGCCAGCAGCTTAGCTCGGGGGGCGAACTATGGCTACACCTTC
>.|TRBJ2-7|.|TRBV2
CASGGTTRGEQYF
TGTGCCAGCGGCGGGACCACCCGGGGGGAGCAGTACTTC
>TRBD2|TRBJ2-7|.|TRBV19
CASSISGLASTYEQYF
TGTGCCAGTAGTATATCGGGACTAGCGTCTACCTACGAGCAGTACTTC
>.|TRBJ1-5|.|TRBV11-2
CASSLAQTGGQPQHF
TGTGCCAGCAGCTTAGCCCAGACAGGAGGACAGCCCCAGCATTTT
>.|TRBJ1-4|.|TRBV30
CAWSVGRTSTNEKLFF
TGTGCCTGGAGTGTGGGTCGGACTTCAACTAATGAAAAACTGTTTTTT
>.|TRBJ2-5|.|TRBV5-1
CASSLGLRMDQETQYF
TGCGCCAGCAGCTTGGGGTTGAGGATGGACCAAGAGACCCAGTACTTC
>.|TRBJ1-2|.|TRBV10-1
CASTRSKNYGYTF
TGCGCCAGCACCCGTAGTAAAAACTATGGCTACACCTTC
>TRBD1|TRBJ1-5|.|TRBV3-1/TRBV3-2
CASSLTGSLQPQHF
TGTGCCAGCAGCTTGACAGGGTCTCTTCAGCCCCAGCATTTT
>.|TRBJ1-2|.|TRBV4-2
CASSQASLLGQFYGYTF
TGTGCCAGCAGCCAAGCTTCCCTTTTAGGACAGTTCTATGGCTACACCTTC
>.|TRBJ1-4|few|TRBV5-1
CASSLRGDQSTNEKLFF
TGCGCCAGCAGCCTACGGGGTGATCAGTCAACTAATGAAAAACTGTTTTTT
>TRBD2|TRBJ2-3|.|TRBV27
CASSLETSGSADTQYF
TGTGCCAGCAGTCTAGAGACTAGCGGGAGTGCAGATACGCAGTATTTT
>.|TRBJ2-7|.|TRBV3-1/TRBV3-2
CASSQVGQGGEQYF
TGTGCCAGCAGCCAAGTTGGACAGGGAGGGGAGCAGTACTTC